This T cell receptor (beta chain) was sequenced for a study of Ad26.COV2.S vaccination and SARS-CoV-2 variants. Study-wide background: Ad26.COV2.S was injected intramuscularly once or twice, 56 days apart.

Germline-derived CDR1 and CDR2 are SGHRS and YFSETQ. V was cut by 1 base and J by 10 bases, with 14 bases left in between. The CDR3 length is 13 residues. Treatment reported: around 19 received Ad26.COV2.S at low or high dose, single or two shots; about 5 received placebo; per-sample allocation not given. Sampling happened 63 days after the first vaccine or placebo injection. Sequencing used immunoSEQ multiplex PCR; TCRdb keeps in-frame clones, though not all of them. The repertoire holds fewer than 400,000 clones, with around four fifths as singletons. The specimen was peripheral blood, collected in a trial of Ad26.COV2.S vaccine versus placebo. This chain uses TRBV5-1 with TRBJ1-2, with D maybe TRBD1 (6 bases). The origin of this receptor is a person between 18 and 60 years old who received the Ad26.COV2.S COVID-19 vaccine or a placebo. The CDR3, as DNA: TGCGCCAGCAGCTTGCCCGGACAGATGGACTACACCTTC. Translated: CASSLPGQMDYTF.